This T cell receptor beta chain was recovered during a study of blood T cell repertoires in COVID-19. Per germline, CDR1 SGHAT and CDR2 FQNNGV. The CDR3 spans 13 residues. The V gene end was trimmed by 5 bases and the J gene end by 5 bases; junction bases not matched to a gene: 1. Using immunoSEQ multiplex PCR, the repertoire was profiled, and TCRdb retains in-frame clones only, with some absent. The sample has tens of thousands of clones, approximately 88% seen once. The source of this sequence is a man aged 25-45 years with acute or convalescent COVID-19. The chain recombines TRBV11-2 with TRBJ1-5, with 9 bases fitting TRBD1. Sequencing was carried out using peripheral blood. In nucleotides, the CDR3 is TGTGCCAGCAGCCGGGACAGGGATCAGCCCCAGCATTTT. It translates to CASSRDRDQPQHF. Filled out from reference TRBV11-2 and TRBJ1-5, the complete variable domain reads EAGVAQSPRYKIIEKRQSVAFWCNPISGHATLYWYQQILGQGPKLLIQFQNNGVVDDSQLPKDRFSAERLKGVDSTLKIQPAKLEDSAVYLCASSRDRDQPQHFGDGTRLSIL.